This T cell receptor (beta chain) was profiled in a study of cytomegalovirus exposure and HLA in healthy donors. Overall study findings and caveats: Later findings reportedly placed an Asian-associated ancestry cluster below the 666-donor mean for N-insertions. TCR beta sequences reportedly predicted most subjects' HLA-A and HLA-B alleles accurately.

As to this clone: As yet, its antigen is unknown.

Use of 60 Vbeta and 13 Jbeta primers characterized the PCR. As originally analysed: In a later analysis, the count reached 80 million or so unique TCR beta chains, with around 11 million shared. Sequenced by immunoSEQ multiplex PCR; TCRdb stores in-frame clones only, minus some. The V and J calls and clone size come from that table; D and trimming were worked out from the DNA. This sample's clone table lists about 77,000 clones. The CDR3 loop spans 16 amino acids. J was trimmed by 5 bases and V by 1 base; bases with no gene match: 7. The germline CDR1 and CDR2 sequences are LGHNA and YNFKEQ. The specimen was PBMCs. This TCR came from a man aged 50 to 59 in good health and CMV-seropositive. The chain has TRBV4-2 and TRBJ2-3; 9 positions match TRBD2. For the CDR3, the DNA is TGTGCCAGCAGCCAAGGGCACGCGGGGGGGCTAGATACGCAGTATTTT. It encodes CASSQGHAGGLDTQYF.